This T cell receptor (beta chain) was profiled in a study of OX40 agonist ivuxolimab in advanced cancers. Profiling relied on immunoSEQ multiplex PCR, and the TCRdb table lists in-frame clones only, not all of them. In the table there are about 81,000 clones, roughly 91% of which are singletons. J lost 8 bases, V lost 5 bases, and 7 bases had no gene match. This CDR3 spans 13 amino acids. Germline CDR1 and CDR2: SGHRS and YFSETQ. The chain uses TRBV5-1 and TRBJ1-1; 9 bases are shared with TRBD1. The source of this sequence is an adult with an advanced solid tumor such as melanoma, head and neck, liver or kidney cancer. The material was CD4+ or CD8+ T cells sorted from blood, obtained in a trial of the OX40 agonist ivuxolimab. The CDR3 reads CASSFTGGLEAFF. The DNA of the CDR3 is TGCGCCAGCAGTTTCACAGGGGGCCTCGAAGCTTTCTTT.